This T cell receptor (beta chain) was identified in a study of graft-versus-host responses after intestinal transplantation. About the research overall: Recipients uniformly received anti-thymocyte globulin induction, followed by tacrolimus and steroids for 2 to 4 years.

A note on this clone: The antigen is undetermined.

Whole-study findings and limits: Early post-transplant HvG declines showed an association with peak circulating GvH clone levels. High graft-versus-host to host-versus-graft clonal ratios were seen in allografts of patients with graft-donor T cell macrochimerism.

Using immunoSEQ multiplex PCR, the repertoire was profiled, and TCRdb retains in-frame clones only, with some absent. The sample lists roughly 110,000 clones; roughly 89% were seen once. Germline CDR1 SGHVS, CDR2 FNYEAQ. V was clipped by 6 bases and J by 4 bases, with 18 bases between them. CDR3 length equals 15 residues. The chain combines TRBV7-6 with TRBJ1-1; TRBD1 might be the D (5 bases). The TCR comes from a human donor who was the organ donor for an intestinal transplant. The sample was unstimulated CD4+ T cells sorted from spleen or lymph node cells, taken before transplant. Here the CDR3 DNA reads TGTGCCAGCAGTCGACTATTTGGGGGGTCCACTGAAGCTTTCTTT. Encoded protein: CASSRLFGGSTEAFF.